This T cell receptor beta chain was obtained from a study of cytomegalovirus exposure and HLA in healthy donors (dated by TCRdb to about 2017). With respect to the entire study: A later analysis indicated that the 90 to 150 validation repertoires were generated on the platform also employed for the 650 to 850 repertoires of the first cohort. The aim of the study was to test whether cataloging public T cell receptors could identify signatures of past pathogen exposure. Along with the approximately 650-subject first cohort, a separate validation cohort of more than 90 different subjects was used. To predict cytomegalovirus infection status, the study brought together high-throughput TCR immunosequencing, statistical association of individual TCRs with disease status, and machine learning. Beyond this particular receptor, the publication reports: The classifier was reported to diagnose cytomegalovirus status with high specificity and sensitivity in both the original cohort and the validation cohort. Across donors, most TCR sequences were observed very rarely, whereas some public TCRs were present in many individuals. According to the authors, the approach could potentially be generalized to other disease states and immunological phenotypes. A total of roughly 160 TCR beta chains were listed by the study as associated with cytomegalovirus. All 120 or so repertoires were used to score co-occurrence in the validation cohort in a later analysis, because that analysis had no HLA typing for the cohort. Three of the identified cytomegalovirus-associated TCR beta chains were confirmed in vitro to be specific for cytomegalovirus antigens. Subsequent analysis determined that TCRs grouped into clusters in the first cohort also showed a tendency toward co-occurrence across the approximately 110 validation repertoires, and approximately 94% of cluster scores exceeded 0.

The donors belonged to the validation cohort of under 150 subjects, which was separate from the roughly 700-subject first cohort. Points on this clone: The antigen it binds to is not known. One base away there is no much larger clone; base qualities are not given.

The library was produced with the immunoSEQ multiplex PCR assay. Per the source publication's procedure: A statistical classification framework was developed to diagnose cytomegalovirus status using the catalog of TCR beta chain sequences. Held by TCRdb, this immuneACCESS table contains in-frame sequences only and omits some clones. Under half of the omission traces to an unresolved V gene where checked; the cause of the rest is unknown. From that table come the V and J calls and clone size; the DNA was used to work out D and trimming. The sample data list about 68,000 clones, and more than 95% of these were observed just once. The biggest ten clones account for roughly 2.3% of the sample. Including cysteine and phenylalanine, the CDR3 has 13 amino acids. Only the CDR3 DNA stays, 39 bases, in frame from base 1. For CDR1 and CDR2, the germline V gene lists KGHSH and LQKENI. Deletion took 2 bases off V and 3 bases off J, with a span of 8 bases between the germline ends.

The clonotype originates from a young man in good health and CMV-seronegative. Material: PBMCs. The sequence joins TRBV18 to TRBJ2-7; the D segment cannot be called with confidence. The CDR3 region has the sequence CASSPGLNYEQYF. The nucleotide sequence is given as TGTGCCAGCTCACCAGGGCTCAACTACGAGCAGTACTTC.